Following are 26 T cell receptor beta chains from one sample sequenced in a study of lymphopenia after photon versus proton radiotherapy. TCRdb's copy holds only in-frame clones and misses some; the assay was immunoSEQ multiplex PCR. The top ten clones hold around 5% of a sample with roughly 150,000 clones, about 88% of them seen once. The material was peripheral blood, obtained from a patient treated with photon-based radiotherapy. These receptors came from a man aged 45-65 years with gastric cancer.

The rearrangement uses TRBV11-1 and TRBJ2-7; 9 nucleotides match TRBD2. This CDR3 is 15 amino acids long. The germline CDR1 and CDR2 sequences are SGHAT and FQDESV (reference sequence). The V and J ends lost 1 base and 3 bases, in that order; junction bases with no gene match: 4. CDR3 sequence: CASSLVVAGDYEQYF. The CDR3 nucleotides read TGTGCCAGCAGCTTAGTGGTAGCGGGGGACTACGAGCAGTACTTC.

The chain couples TRBV5-1 to TRBJ2-7; maybe TRBD1 (6 bases). V lost 0 bases to trimming and J lost 4 bases, with 8 bases between them. Germline CDR1 is SGHRS and CDR2 is YFSETQ. This CDR3 region has 13 residues. The CDR3: CASSLGQVYEQYF. The CDR3 DNA reads as TGCGCCAGCAGCTTGGGACAGGTATACGAGCAGTACTTC. The full variable domain, completed using reference TRBV5-1 and TRBJ2-7, is KAGVTQTPRYLIKTRGQQVTLSCSPISGHRSVSWYQQTPGQGLQFLFEYFSETQRNKGNFPGRFSGRQFSNSRSEMNVSTLELGDSALYLCASSLGQVYEQYFGPGTRLTVT.

The V and J genes are TRBV7-2 and TRBJ2-5; TRBD2 is a possible D gene (6 bases). Trimming took off 2 bases at V and 5 bases at J, with 18 bases between the two ends. The CDR3 contains 16 residues. The germline CDR1 and CDR2 sequences are SGHTA and FQGNSA. CDR3 region: CASSLYIRTAGETQYF. The CDR3 DNA follows: TGTGCCAGCAGCTTATACATCAGGACCGCGGGGGAGACCCAGTACTTC.

The J gene is TRBJ2-3, the V gene TRBV30; possible D gene TRBD1, 6 bases. Per the germline V gene, CDR1 is GTSNPN and CDR2 is SVGIG (reference sequence). Trimming pared 5 bases from V and 1 base from J, leaving 22 bases between. The CDR3 totals 17 residues. The CDR3 region has the DNA TGTGCCTGGGGCACCCAGGGGCTAGCACCTGGCACAGATACGCAGTATTTT. Encoded protein: CAWGTQGLAPGTDTQYF.

The rearrangement links TRBV18 to TRBJ1-3, with D unclear. Germline V lookup: CDR1 KGHSH, CDR2 LQKENI. The CDR3 covers 15 residues. With 7 bases removed from V and 0 bases from J, the gap between germline ends came to 13 bases. The CDR3 DNA is TGTGCCAGCTTAGCCACACGAAGCTCTGGAAACACCATATATTTT. Translation gives CASLATRSSGNTIYF.

This chain links TRBV5-4 with TRBJ2-5, with D possibly being TRBD2 (6 bases). This CDR3 contains 14 residues. Germline-derived CDR1 and CDR2 are SGHNT and YYREEE (reference sequence). The V gene lost 4 bases and the J gene lost 0 bases, with 10 bases spanning the gap. The CDR3 loop reads CASSPGTDQETQYF. CDR3 in DNA: TGTGCCAGCAGCCCCGGGACTGACCAAGAGACCCAGTACTTC. The whole variable domain, filled in from reference TRBV5-4 and TRBJ2-5, reads ETGVTQSPTHLIKTRGQQVTLRCSSQSGHNTVSWYQQALGQGPQFIFQYYREEENGRGNFPPRFSGLQFPNYSSELNVNALELDDSALYLCASSPGTDQETQYFGPGTRLLVL.

The chain combines TRBV7-9 with TRBJ1-5; the D gene is possibly TRBD1 (5 bases). V lost 1 base and J 6 bases, leaving 22 bases between the germline ends. This CDR3 is 18 amino acids long. Germline values: CDR1 SEHNR, CDR2 FQNEAQ (reference sequence). This CDR3 reads CASSLVGAARAVTQPQHF. The CDR3 nucleotides read TGTGCCAGCAGCTTAGTCGGGGCGGCCAGGGCCGTCACTCAGCCCCAGCATTTT.

This clone was observed a handful of times. The genes are TRBV20-1 and TRBJ2-7; D is undetermined. Trimming took off 3 bases at V and 2 bases at J, with 5 bases between the two ends. The germline V gene encodes CDR1 DFQATT and CDR2 SNEGSKA (reference sequence). The CDR3 spans 11 residues. For the CDR3, the DNA is TGCAGTGCTAGGAACACCTACGAGCAGTACTTC. Amino acid sequence: CSARNTYEQYF.

The chain is built from TRBV19 and TRBJ2-7, with 9 bases identical to TRBD1. Per the germline V gene, CDR1 is LNHDA and CDR2 is SQIVND (reference sequence). The trim removed 10 bases at V and 3 bases at J, leaving 7 bases unmatched. This CDR3 is built from 13 residues. The CDR3 loop reads CATMGTGIYEQYF. The CDR3 DNA follows: TGTGCCACCATGGGGACAGGGATCTACGAGCAGTACTTC.

The chain has TRBV6-6 and TRBJ1-4; D might be TRBD1 (6 bases). Germline V gene sequence: CDR1 MNHNY, CDR2 SVGAGI (reference sequence). The CDR3 extends over 15 amino acids. Deletions cut 0 bases from V and 6 bases from J, with 11 bases between. For the CDR3, the DNA is TGTGCCAGCAGTTACTCGCAGGGGTCGGATGAAAAACTGTTTTTT. This codes for CASSYSQGSDEKLFF.

This chain joins TRBV4-3 and TRBJ2-7, with 7 bases that match TRBD2. After removal of 0 bases from V and 3 bases from J, the junction contained 5 bases not matched to a gene. This CDR3 spans 15 amino acids. From germline, CDR1 is LGHNA and CDR2 YSLEER. Here the CDR3 reads CASSQDAASGYEQYF. CDR3 DNA sequence: TGCGCCAGCAGCCAAGATGCGGCTAGCGGCTACGAGCAGTACTTC.

This clone was counted many times. This chain links TRBV11-2 with TRBJ1-2; D is uncertain. The CDR3 totals 12 residues. The germline V and J ends were trimmed by 0 bases and 2 bases, with 1 base remaining between them. Germline V gives CDR1 SGHAT, CDR2 FQNNGV. The CDR3 DNA reads as TGTGCCAGCAGCTTAGAGAACTATGGCTACACCTTC. Its protein is CASSLENYGYTF.

The genes are TRBV5-1 and TRBJ2-1; 9 positions match TRBD1. Germline V lookup: CDR1 SGHRS, CDR2 YFSETQ. This CDR3 comprises 15 residues. The J segment lost 4 bases and the V segment lost 5 bases, leaving 7 bases of the junction unmatched. The CDR3 loop is CASRRGQGPYNEQFF. The CDR3 bases are TGCGCCAGCAGGCGGGGACAGGGACCTTACAATGAGCAGTTCTTC.

CDR3: CASSPYMNTEAFF. In DNA form, the CDR3 reads TGTGCCAGCAGCCCCTACATGAACACTGAAGCTTTCTTT. The V gene is TRBV7-9, the J gene TRBJ1-1, with D unresolved. CDR3 length: 13 residues. CDR1 and CDR2 from the germline V gene are SEHNR and FQNEAQ (reference sequence). V was cut by 5 bases and J by 0 bases, with 7 bases left in between.

The genes are TRBV6-5 and TRBJ1-1; 8 bases are shared with TRBD1. V shed 2 bases and J 5 bases; nucleotides not matched to a gene: 7. Germline CDR1 MNHEY, CDR2 SVGAGI. The CDR3 totals 15 residues. The CDR3 DNA reads as TGTGCCAGCAGTTACCGACAGGGGCGAGGGACTGAAGCTTTCTTT. This gives the protein CASSYRQGRGTEAFF.

The V and J genes are TRBV9 and TRBJ1-2, with 7 positions matching TRBD1. The germline gives CDR1 SGDLS, CDR2 YYNGEE. With 4 bases clipped from V and 0 bases from J, the junction kept 3 bases outside the gene matches. The CDR3 loop spans 14 amino acids. In nucleotides, the CDR3 is TGTGCCAGCAGCCCGACAGGGACTAACTATGGCTACACCTTC. Translated, it gives CASSPTGTNYGYTF.

The J gene is TRBJ2-3, the V gene TRBV5-6; 9 positions match TRBD1. J gave up 3 bases and V 4 bases, and 12 bases lay outside the gene matches. CDR3 length: 17 residues. Germline V gene sequence: CDR1 SGHDT, CDR2 YYEEEE. CDR3 nucleotide sequence: TGTGCCAGCAGCCTCGGGACAGGGCGGAAGTGGACAGATACGCAGTATTTT. Translation: CASSLGTGRKWTDTQYF.

This clone was recorded a few times. This chain uses TRBV5-5 with TRBJ2-7, with 8 bases lining up with TRBD2. The CDR3 has 16 amino acids. V was clipped by 5 bases and J by 3 bases; unmatched bases: 13. CDR1 is SGHKS, CDR2 YYEKEE, per germline (reference sequence). In nucleotides, the CDR3 is TGTGCCAGCAGGTCGCGGCGGCGGGAGGCCGACTACGAGCAGTACTTC. Residues: CASRSRRREADYEQYF. Full variable domain (missing parts from reference TRBV5-5 and TRBJ2-7): DAGVTQSPTHLIKTRGQQVTLRCSPISGHKSVSWYQQVLGQGPQFIFQYYEKEERGRGNFPDRFSARQFPNYSSELNVNALLLGDSALYLCASRSRRREADYEQYFGPGTRLTVT.

The chain combines TRBV7-6 with TRBJ2-1, with unresolved D. The length of the CDR3 is 11 residues. V was cut by 5 bases and J by 10 bases, with 9 bases left in between. Germline V gives CDR1 SGHVS, CDR2 FNYEAQ. CDR3 in DNA: TGTGCCAGCAGCCAAGGGTGGGAGCAGTTCTTC. Amino acids: CASSQGWEQFF. The whole variable domain, filled in from reference TRBV7-6 and TRBJ2-1, reads GAGVSQSPRYKVTKRGQDVALRCDPISGHVSLYWYRQALGQGPEFLTYFNYEAQQDKSGLPNDRFSAERPEGSISTLTIQRTEQRDSAMYRCASSQGWEQFFGPGTRLTVL.

The rearrangement uses TRBV10-3 and TRBJ2-7; tentative D call: TRBD1 (6 bases). V was shortened by 6 bases and J by 0 bases, with 9 bases between the two germline ends. The CDR3 runs 13 residues. CDR1 is ENHRY and CDR2 is SYGVKD in the germline V gene. The DNA of the CDR3 is TGTGCCATCAGCCAGGGGAGCTCCTACGAGCAGTACTTC. Residues: CAISQGSSYEQYF.

A few counts support this clone. The rearrangement joins TRBV29-1 to TRBJ1-1; perhaps TRBD1 as D (5 bases). V lost 6 bases and J 5 bases, leaving 13 bases between the germline ends. The CDR3 covers 12 residues. Per germline, CDR1 SQVTM and CDR2 ANQGSEA. CDR3 in amino acids: CSVGGDGTEAFF. Written as DNA, the CDR3 is TGCAGCGTGGGGGGGGACGGAACTGAAGCTTTCTTT.

The V call is TRBV25-1, the J call TRBJ2-5; 8 bases line up with TRBD2. Germline V gene lookup returns CDR1 MGHDK and CDR2 SYGVNS. Trimming removed 1 base from V and 5 bases from J; junction bases left unmatched: 9. This CDR3 region has 16 residues. The CDR3 region is CASSEWTSLVGETQYF. CDR3 nucleotide sequence: TGTGCCAGCAGTGAATGGACTAGCCTAGTCGGGGAGACCCAGTACTTC.

The chain joins TRBV5-1 to TRBJ2-2; 7 bases agree with TRBD1. The CDR3 covers 15 residues. V lost 2 bases, J lost 8 bases, and 9 bases stayed unmatched. CDR1 is SGHRS, CDR2 YFSETQ, per germline. CDR3 residues: CASSFLDRPGGELFF. The CDR3 DNA is TGCGCCAGCAGCTTCCTGGACAGGCCAGGGGGGGAGCTGTTTTTT.

The chain recombines TRBV5-1 with TRBJ2-2; no clear D gene. From germline, CDR1 is SGHRS and CDR2 YFSETQ. The CDR3 has 15 residues. Trimming left V 3 bases short and J 2 bases short, with 11 bases between. CDR3 in DNA: TGCGCCAGCAGCTCGATGGGTCCTAACACCGGGGAGCTGTTTTTT. This encodes CASSSMGPNTGELFF.

The rearrangement uses TRBV5-1 and TRBJ2-3; 7 nucleotides agree with TRBD2. The CDR3 covers 15 residues. Per the germline V gene, CDR1 is SGHRS and CDR2 is YFSETQ. After removal of 6 bases from V and 0 bases from J, the junction contained 7 bases not matched to a gene. As DNA, the CDR3 is TGCGCCAGCAACGCGGGGGATCTTAGCACAGATACGCAGTATTTT. This gives the protein CASNAGDLSTDTQYF.

In DNA, the CDR3 is TGCGCCAGCAGCCCTCTGGGCGGCCCCTCCTACGAGCAGTACTTC. It yields the protein CASSPLGGPSYEQYF. The V call is TRBV10-1, the J call TRBJ2-7; no firm D call. Germline CDR1 WNHNN, CDR2 SYGVQD (reference sequence). The V end lost 6 bases, the J end lost 0 bases, and 15 bases lay between the germline ends. CDR3 size: 15 residues.